A single sample is the source of the 30 T cell receptor beta chains below, sequenced in a study of T cell clonotyping in hematopoietic cell transplantation (dated by TCRdb to the early 2020s). What the time point label conveys for this sample: 100 days after allo-HCT. Library prep was done by the immunoSEQ multiplex PCR assay. The clones in this table, taken by TCRdb from immuneACCESS, are in-frame only. Not every clone is retained; where verified, under half of the shortfall comes from an unresolved V gene, and the cause of the rest is unknown. The sample table shows 8,500 to 14,000 clones, and roughly 89% are seen once. The ten top clones hold more than 15% of the sample. Sequences were derived from PBMCs, sampled 100 days after allogeneic stem cell transplant. The receptor source for this set is a female patient between 55 and 75 years old who had an allogeneic stem cell transplant from an unrelated donor, so the T cells may come from the graft donor. Some clones in this sample may be carry-over from other donors' samples.

The gene calls are TRBV4-1 and TRBJ1-4; D remains ambiguous. Germline-derived CDR1 and CDR2 are MGHRA and YSYEKL. Trimming shortened V by 4 bases and J by 0 bases, and 9 bases separated the two germline ends. This CDR3 region has 15 residues. CDR3 bases: TGCGCCAGCAGCCGGTGGGAAGCAACTAATGAAAAACTGTTTTTT. The encoded protein is CASSRWEATNEKLFF.

The chain recombines TRBV27 with TRBJ2-1, with 8 positions matching TRBD2. Per the germline V gene, CDR1 is MNHEY and CDR2 is SMNVEV (reference sequence). The J segment lost 0 bases and the V segment lost 2 bases, leaving 0 bases of the junction unmatched. The CDR3 spans 15 residues. This chain's CDR3 is CASSLSGSSYNEQFF. The CDR3 DNA follows: TGTGCCAGCAGTTTAAGCGGGAGCTCCTACAATGAGCAGTTCTTC.

This sequence joins TRBV29-1 and TRBJ2-2; 8 positions agree with TRBD1. The CDR3 runs 12 residues. V was clipped by 6 bases and J by 3 bases; unmatched bases: 0. Germline CDR1 reads SQVTM; CDR2 reads ANQGSEA. The CDR3 loop is CSVQGDTGELFF. The CDR3, as DNA: TGCAGCGTACAGGGGGACACCGGGGAGCTGTTTTTT.

This clone was recorded once. The rearrangement links TRBV5-8 to TRBJ2-7, with 7 bases aligning to TRBD1. The CDR3 is 14 residues long. The germline gives CDR1 SGHTS, CDR2 YDEGEE. The junction had 9 bases not matched to a gene; V was cut back by 6 bases and J by 3 bases. The CDR3 spells CASIPRGHLYEQYF. The CDR3 DNA reads as TGTGCCAGCATCCCGAGGGGGCATCTCTACGAGCAGTACTTC.

This clone is medium-sized within its sample. This chain links TRBV28 with TRBJ2-3; 8 nucleotides align to TRBD2. V lost 5 bases, J lost 13 bases, and 11 bases stayed unmatched. This CDR3 spans 13 amino acids. Germline lookup yields CDR1 MDHEN and CDR2 SYDVKM. The CDR3 loop reads CASSDNSGRREYF. The CDR3 coding sequence is TGTGCCAGCAGTGACAACAGCGGGAGACGTGAGTATTTT.

This clone was recorded once. This sequence joins TRBV27 and TRBJ2-7, with 10 positions matching TRBD2. Trimming cost V 6 bases and J 0 bases; bases outside gene matches: 5. The germline V gene encodes CDR1 MNHEY and CDR2 SMNVEV (reference sequence). The CDR3 runs to 15 residues. The CDR3 reads CASRALAGFSYEQYF. In nucleotides, the CDR3 is TGTGCCAGCAGGGCACTAGCGGGGTTCTCCTACGAGCAGTACTTC.

The genes are TRBV7-8 and TRBJ2-1; unclear D gene. This CDR3 contains 12 residues. Trimming left V 1 base short and J 6 bases short, with 4 bases between. CDR1 and CDR2 (germline): SGHVS, FQNEAQ. The CDR3 DNA reads as TGTGCCAGCAGCTTAGGTCTCAATGAGCAGTTCTTC. This encodes CASSLGLNEQFF. Full variable domain (rest looked up from reference TRBV7-8 and TRBJ2-1): GAGVSQSPRYKVAKRGQDVALRCDPISGHVSLFWYQQALGQGPEFLTYFQNEAQLDKSGLPSDRFFAERPEGSVSTLKIQRTQQEDSAVYLCASSLGLNEQFFGPGTRLTVL.

The chain uses TRBV6-5 and TRBJ2-7; D unclear. Trimming cost V 5 bases and J 5 bases, with 7 bases left between them. CDR1 and CDR2 from the germline V gene are MNHEY and SVGAGI. CDR3 length: 11 amino acids. The CDR3: CASSHRDEQYF. CDR3 bases: TGTGCCAGCAGTCATAGAGACGAGCAGTACTTC.

This chain connects TRBV2 to TRBJ2-2; perhaps D is TRBD1 or TRBD2 (5 bases each). Trimming left V 10 bases short and J 1 base short, with 16 bases between. This CDR3 spans 15 amino acids. In germline, CDR1 is SNHLY, CDR2 FYNNEI. This CDR3 reads CATNRDPRNTGELFF. The CDR3, as DNA: TGTGCCACAAACCGGGACCCAAGGAACACCGGGGAGCTGTTTTTT.

This clone was recorded once. The J gene is TRBJ1-2, the V gene TRBV27; 12 bases map to TRBD1. This CDR3 region has 14 residues. J was trimmed by 6 bases and V by 4 bases; bases with no gene match: 3. Per the germline V gene, CDR1 is MNHEY and CDR2 is SMNVEV (reference sequence). The CDR3 loop is CASSYGTGGDGYTF. Written as DNA, the CDR3 is TGTGCCAGCAGTTATGGGACAGGGGGCGATGGCTACACCTTC.

The V and J genes are TRBV9 and TRBJ2-7; D remains ambiguous. From germline, CDR1 is SGDLS and CDR2 YYNGEE. With 3 bases removed from V and 3 bases from J, the gap between germline ends came to 10 bases. The CDR3 spans 13 residues. CDR3 loop: CASSAGDNYEQYF. The CDR3 nucleotides are TGTGCCAGCAGCGCAGGAGATAACTACGAGCAGTACTTC.

The V and J genes are TRBV5-4 and TRBJ1-1; D gene uncertain. The CDR3 has 13 amino acids. Trimming left V 2 bases short and J 6 bases short, with 11 bases between. The germline CDR1 and CDR2 sequences are SGHNT and YYREEE (reference sequence). CDR3 DNA sequence: TGTGCCAGCAGCTTATATAGTAGCTCTGAAGCTTTCTTT. This gives the protein CASSLYSSSEAFF.

J is TRBJ2-7 and V is TRBV21-1; TRBD1 is taken as the D call from the table, unchecked against the DNA. TRBV21-1 is reported as a pseudogene. The CDR3 consists of 16 residues. This CDR3 reads CASTCQTRTGSYEQYF. As DNA, the CDR3 is TGTGCCAGCACCTGTCAAACACGGACAGGGTCCTACGAGCAGTACTTC.

The chain is built from TRBV27 and TRBJ1-2, with TRBD1 as a possible D gene (5 bases). The V end was cut by 7 bases, the J end by 3 bases, with 15 bases between. CDR3 size: 14 residues. Germline loops: CDR1 MNHEY, CDR2 SMNVEV (reference sequence). DNA of the CDR3: TGTGCCAGCAAATCCGCGGGGCGCGACTATGGCTACACCTTC. Protein product: CASKSAGRDYGYTF.

The rearrangement links TRBV19 to TRBJ2-1; no clear D gene. The CDR3 has 15 amino acids. CDR1 is LNHDA and CDR2 is SQIVND in the germline V gene (reference sequence). The V gene lost 5 bases and the J gene lost 0 bases, with 11 bases spanning the gap. The CDR3 DNA reads as TGTGCCAGTAGTGAGGACGGAAGCTCCTACAATGAGCAGTTCTTC. Amino acid sequence: CASSEDGSSYNEQFF. The full variable domain, completed using reference TRBV19 and TRBJ2-1, is DGGITQSPKYLFRKEGQNVTLSCEQNLNHDAMYWYRQDPGQGLRLIYYSQIVNDFQKGDIAEGYSVSREKKESFPLTVTSAQKNPTAFYLCASSEDGSSYNEQFFGPGTRLTVL.

The V call is TRBV4-3, the J call TRBJ1-3; 10 nucleotides align to TRBD1. The CDR3 is 21 amino acids. The germline V gene has CDR1 LGHNA and CDR2 YSLEER. J lost 1 base, V lost 1 base, and 16 bases had no gene match. The CDR3 region is CASSQGVTPGQGRTSGNTIYF. The CDR3 region has the DNA TGCGCCAGCAGCCAAGGGGTAACTCCGGGACAGGGGAGAACTTCTGGAAACACCATATATTTT.

This clone was found once. This rearrangement joins TRBV9 to TRBJ1-2; 9 positions match TRBD1. In germline, CDR1 is SGDLS, CDR2 YYNGEE. The CDR3 spans 15 residues. Unmatched junction bases numbered 9, after V lost 4 bases and J lost 5 bases. As DNA, the CDR3 is TGTGCCAGCAGCCCCGGCGGGACAGGGCGGTATGGCTACACCTTC. The encoded protein is CASSPGGTGRYGYTF.

The chain is built from TRBV10-3 and TRBJ2-7; tentative D call: TRBD1 (6 bases). V dropped 6 bases and J dropped 2 bases, with 14 bases sitting between them. The CDR3 runs to 14 residues. Germline lookup yields CDR1 ENHRY and CDR2 SYGVKD. The CDR3 DNA reads TGTGCCATCAGCGGGCGGACAGTCCCCTACGAGCAGTACTTC. Translating it yields CAISGRTVPYEQYF.

The chain combines TRBV19 with TRBJ2-7; D remains ambiguous. In germline, CDR1 is LNHDA, CDR2 SQIVND (reference sequence). The CDR3 has 12 amino acids. Trimming pared 3 bases from V and 3 bases from J, leaving 6 bases between. CDR3 protein: CASSIGSYEQYF. The CDR3 nucleotides are TGTGCCAGTAGTATTGGAAGCTACGAGCAGTACTTC. Full variable domain (remainder filled in from reference TRBV19 and TRBJ2-7): DGGITQSPKYLFRKEGQNVTLSCEQNLNHDAMYWYRQDPGQGLRLIYYSQIVNDFQKGDIAEGYSVSREKKESFPLTVTSAQKNPTAFYLCASSIGSYEQYFGPGTRLTVT.

This clone was observed a single time. The chain recombines TRBV11-2 with TRBJ2-6; no reliable D call. Germline CDR1 reads SGHAT; CDR2 reads FQNNGV. The CDR3 has 17 amino acids. Trimming shortened V by 1 base and J by 3 bases, and 13 bases separated the two germline ends. Here the CDR3 reads CASSLAQSLGGANVLTF. In nucleotides, the CDR3 is TGTGCCAGCAGCTTAGCACAGTCCCTAGGTGGGGCCAACGTCCTGACTTTC. The variable domain in full, with the rest retrieved from reference TRBV11-2 and TRBJ2-6, is EAGVAQSPRYKIIEKRQSVAFWCNPISGHATLYWYQQILGQGPKLLIQFQNNGVVDDSQLPKDRFSAERLKGVDSTLKIQPAKLEDSAVYLCASSLAQSLGGANVLTFGAGSRLTVL.

The chain employs TRBV10-2 and TRBJ2-7; D perhaps matches TRBD2 (5 bases). Germline-derived CDR1 and CDR2 are WSHSY and SAAADI. V shed 2 bases and J shed 8 bases, with 19 bases lying between them. CDR3 length equals 15 residues. The CDR3 region is CASSERPGILEKQYF. CDR3 in DNA: TGCGCCAGCAGTGAGCGGCCCGGGATTCTAGAGAAGCAGTACTTC.

This chain connects TRBV27 to TRBJ2-5; no reliable D call. Trimming took 8 bases from V and 4 from J, leaving 14 bases between them. The CDR3 extends over 13 amino acids. Germline CDR1 and CDR2: MNHEY and SMNVEV (reference sequence). The CDR3 sequence: CASCGGFGETQYF. The CDR3 DNA reads TGTGCCAGCTGTGGTGGGTTCGGAGAGACCCAGTACTTC.

This sequence joins TRBV7-6 and TRBJ2-1, with no clear D. This CDR3 has 12 residues. Germline V CDR1 and CDR2: SGHVS, FNYEAQ. Trimming stripped 4 bases from V and 7 bases from J, with 8 bases between. CDR3 region: CASSSRRNEQFF. As DNA, the CDR3 is TGTGCCAGCAGCTCCCGCAGGAATGAGCAGTTCTTC.

CDR3 DNA: TGTGCCACCAGCAGCTGGACAGGGGTGGCTGAAGCTTTCTTT. Its protein product is CATSSWTGVAEAFF. The chain recombines TRBV15 with TRBJ1-1, with 9 bases matching TRBD1. The CDR3 has 14 amino acids. CDR1 and CDR2 from the germline V gene are LNHNV and YYDKDF (reference sequence). J lost 6 bases, V lost 3 bases, and 5 bases had no gene match. The full variable domain, in which reference TRBV15 and TRBJ1-1 provide the parts outside the CDR3, is DAMVIQNPRYQVTQFGKPVTLSCSQTLNHNVMYWYQQKSSQAPKLLFHYYDKDFNNEADTPDNFQSRRPNTSFCFLDIRSPGLGDTAMYLCATSSWTGVAEAFFGQGTRLTVV.

V is TRBV6-5 and J is TRBJ2-5; no clear D. Trimming shortened V by 2 bases and J by 5 bases, and 9 bases separated the two germline ends. Germline V gene data show CDR1 as MNHEY and CDR2 as SVGAGI. CDR3 length: 13 residues. This chain's CDR3 is CASSYGRRETQYF. DNA of the CDR3: TGTGCCAGCAGTTACGGTCGACGGGAGACCCAGTACTTC.

This clone was seen a single time. This chain uses TRBV29-1 with TRBJ1-2; maybe TRBD1 (5 bases). The CDR3 contains 13 residues. Trimming removed 4 bases at V and 6 bases at J, with 15 bases between. From germline, CDR1 is SQVTM and CDR2 ANQGSEA. The CDR3 loop is CSVGRRGGDGYTF. The CDR3 region has the DNA TGCAGCGTTGGGAGGCGGGGAGGGGATGGCTACACCTTC.

The chain recombines TRBV14 with TRBJ2-7; TRBD1 matches 8 bases. The CDR3 has 16 amino acids. Germline V CDR1 and CDR2: SGHDN, FVKESK. Trimming cost V 2 bases and J 3 bases; bases outside gene matches: 9. The CDR3 is CASSQWTGRSLYEQYF. CDR3 DNA: TGTGCCAGCAGCCAATGGACAGGGCGATCCCTCTACGAGCAGTACTTC.

The rearrangement links TRBV7-9 to TRBJ1-4; D is perhaps TRBD1 (6 bases). Looked up from germline, CDR1 is SEHNR and CDR2 is FQNEAQ (reference sequence). V dropped 3 bases and J dropped 3 bases, with 20 bases sitting between them. This CDR3 region has 18 residues. CDR3 sequence reads: CASSFGGGGMAANEKLFF. The CDR3 region has the DNA TGTGCCAGCAGCTTCGGAGGGGGGGGAATGGCAGCTAATGAAAAACTGTTTTTT.

The chain employs TRBV30 and TRBJ2-7; 9 bases map to TRBD1. Germline CDR1 reads GTSNPN; CDR2 reads SVGIG (reference sequence). The CDR3 runs to 12 residues. V was clipped by 5 bases and J by 4 bases; unmatched bases: 3. The CDR3 protein is CAWVGQGYEQYF. The DNA for the CDR3 is TGTGCCTGGGTAGGACAGGGGTACGAGCAGTACTTC.

The chain couples TRBV6-5 to TRBJ2-1; 7 bases are shared with TRBD2. This CDR3 has 12 residues. Germline V CDR1 and CDR2: MNHEY, SVGAGI. V shed 2 bases and J 8 bases; nucleotides not matched to a gene: 0. CDR3 DNA sequence: TGTGCCAGCAGTTACGGGGGGGATGAGCAGTTCTTC. Translated: CASSYGGDEQFF.